This TCR beta chain comes out of a study of lymphopenia after photon versus proton radiotherapy. Study-level findings and limits: Oligoclonal CD8+ Temra expansion after nadir drove photon patients' diversity drop. Better survival with proton therapy was suggested as possible, not demonstrated.

Trimming removed 6 bases from V and 4 bases from J, with 16 bases in between. The CDR3 is made up of 15 amino acids. Per germline, CDR1 MNHNY and CDR2 SVGAGI (reference sequence). The table came from immunoSEQ multiplex PCR; TCRdb's copy has only in-frame clones and leaves some out. The sample lists around 20,000 clones; around 90% were seen once. This clone was detected once. The antigen is unknown. The chain carries TRBV6-6 and TRBJ1-5, with D perhaps matching TRBD1 (5 bases). This receptor was identified in a woman aged 70-85 years with pancreatic cancer. Some clones in this sample may be carry-over from other donors' samples. The starting material was peripheral blood, obtained from a patient treated with proton-based radiotherapy. CDR3 region: CASSPVGALNQPQHF. In DNA form, the CDR3 reads TGTGCCAGCAGCCCAGTCGGGGCCCTAAATCAGCCCCAGCATTTT.